The rows below give T cell receptor beta chains drawn from one sample of a study of CD8+CD57+ T cells in acquired aplastic anemia. In TCRdb, the reads were re-called with MiXCR into one record per CDR3 protein. The sample lists 200,000 or so distinct CDR3 sequences, 40% to 50% occurring once. Sequenced input: sorted CD4+, CD8+, or CD8+CD57+ T cells (not recorded which) from PBMCs. These receptor sequences come from a human donor with aplastic anemia. Each CDR3 is given with its conserved first and last residue. A D gene is named only where the DNA matches it firmly. Rows may omit the clone size; those that give it use once, few, many or a size class.

size	V	J	D	DNA	CDR3
-	TRBV11-1	TRBJ1-6	-	TGTACCAGCAGCCCCCGTGTGGGGTTTCAGGGTTCACCTCTCCACTTT	CTSSPRVGFQGSPLHF
-	TRBV27	TRBJ2-6	TRBD1	TGTGCCAGCAGTTTAGGGACAGGGAGTTCCTCTGGGGCCAACGTCCTGACTTTC	CASSLGTGSSSGANVLTF
-	TRBV29-1	TRBJ2-5	TRBD1	TGCAGCGTTTTGGGACAGGGGACAAACCAAGAGACCCAGTACTTC	CSVLGQGTNQETQYF
few	TRBV5-4	TRBJ2-3	TRBD1	TGTGCCAGCAGCTTGAGGGCGGGACAGGGGACAGATACGCAGTATTTT	CASSLRAGQGTDTQYF
-	TRBV10-1	TRBJ1-6	-	TGCGCCAGCAGGGGGGGCACATCGAGCTCCTATAATTCACCCCTCCACTTT	CASRGGTSSSYNSPLHF
once	TRBV5-6	TRBJ1-5	TRBD1	TGTGCCAGCGGAAGTATGACAGGGGACCTCAATCAGCCCCAGCATTTT	CASGSMTGDLNQPQHF
-	TRBV10-3	TRBJ2-1	-	TGTGCCATCAGTGAGAAGGGACCTCAGACGTTCTCGTTGTACAATGAGCAGTTCTTC	CAISEKGPQTFSLYNEQFF
many	TRBV7-3	TRBJ2-7	-	TGTGCCAGCAGCGCCAATACAGGGGAGGCCTACGAGCAGTACTTC	CASSANTGEAYEQYF
-	TRBV6-1	TRBJ1-3	-	TGTGCCAGCAGGCAGGGATCTGGAGACACCATATATTTT	CASRQGSGDTIYF
-	TRBV27	TRBJ1-1	-	TGTGCCAGCAGTTCGAGACAACGGAACACTGAAGTTTTCTTT	CASSSRQRNTEVFF
-	TRBV5-1	TRBJ2-1	-	TGCGCCAGCAGCCAGGATCGGGGCCCCTTAGGACATGAGCACTTCTTC	CASSQDRGPLGHEHFF
-	TRBV7-9	TRBJ2-6	-	TGTGCCAGCTCAAGTAGCTCCTCTGGGGCCAACGTCCTGACTTTC	CASSSSSSGANVLTF
many	TRBV24-1	TRBJ2-5	-	TGTGCCACCAGTGATCCCCGGTCAGGGATTGGAGAGACCCAGTACTTC	CATSDPRSGIGETQYF
-	TRBV20-1	TRBJ2-1	-	TGCAGCGCGCTAAAAGTCCATGAGCAGTTCTTC	CSALKVHEQFF
many	TRBV20-1	TRBJ2-7	TRBD2	TGCAGTGCTAGAGGGGCGGGAGGGCGCGAGCAGTACTTC	CSARGAGGREQYF
many	TRBV2	TRBJ2-7	-	TGTGCCAGCACGGCGGAGGGCGGCTCGGTCGAGCAGTACTTC	CASTAEGGSVEQYF
many	TRBV10-2	TRBJ2-3	-	TGCGCCAGCAGTGAGTCGCTAGCGACCAGCACAGATACGCAGTATTTT	CASSESLATSTDTQYF
-	TRBV7-9	TRBJ1-6	TRBD1	TGCGCCAGCAGCCAGCCGGGACAGGGTCTACCACCCCTCCACTTT	CASSQPGQGLPPLHF